This T cell receptor (beta chain) originates from a study of Graves' ophthalmopathy and Graves' hyperthyroidism (dated by TCRdb to about 2018). About the investigation overall: Peripheral blood was collected at initial diagnosis, prior to any treatment. After sampling, hyperthyroidism patients received methimazole starting at 30 mg daily, and ophthalmopathy patients received high-dose intravenous methylprednisolone. To explore V-J signatures distinguishing ophthalmopathy from hyperthyroidism, a discovery set of under 110 patients (43 ophthalmopathy, some 55 stable hyperthyroidism) was enrolled. An independent validation cohort comprised 18 hyperthyroidism patients and over 15 patients who later progressed from hyperthyroidism to ophthalmopathy. In total, some 140 blood samples were TCR-sequenced: 40 to 45 ophthalmopathy, under 85 hyperthyroidism and roughly 17 hyperthyroidism-to-ophthalmopathy patients. In a handful of hyperthyroidism patients, the T-cell repertoire of thyroid tissue was compared with the T-cell repertoire of blood. To tell Graves' ophthalmopathy apart from Graves' hyperthyroidism, and to predict which patients would progress to ophthalmopathy, the study relied on TCR beta repertoire signatures.

The CDR3 spans 12 residues, from the cysteine through the phenylalanine. The CDR3 DNA has 36 bases and is translated from base 1. Trimming at the junction amounts to 3 bases on V and 2 bases on J, and the germline ends lie 8 bases apart. The CDR1 and CDR2 encoded by the germline V gene (reference sequence) are DFQATT and SNEGSKA. Ophthalmopathy patients had moderately to severely active disease, Clinical Activity Score of at least 3, NOSPECS grade of at least 4, and disease duration under 3 months. Patients with other autoimmune diseases, uncontrolled infections, pregnancy or lactation were excluded from the study. Diagnosis relied on clinical symptoms, serum thyroxine, TRAb, thyroid ultrasound and orbital computed tomography. PBMCs were isolated from 10 ml of fresh peripheral blood by Ficoll-Paque density gradient centrifugation. Total RNA was extracted with Trizol reagent and quality-checked on an Agilent 2100 Bioanalyzer.

Note on this clonotype: Its specific antigen is unknown. Base qualities were left out, and no much larger clone turns up one base away.

Broad study findings and their caveats: Sample size was not statistically predetermined, and group allocation was not concealed from the investigators. Ophthalmopathy was separated from stable hyperthyroidism by the 13-signature model with 87.88% sensitivity and approximately 84% specificity in cross-validation and with 80%/75% in the test set. Most of the expanded thyroid clonotypes with a frequency above 0.001 were also detected in blood, and it was suggested that the thyroid immune response may be reflected by blood repertoires. In validation, the model predicted ophthalmopathy progression with about 70% sensitivity and around 72% specificity; some 13 predicted patients were CT-confirmed with GO in a median of 6.5 months.

For repertoire sequencing, TCR beta CDR3 regions were amplified from RNA transcripts. HTBI primers and the Qiagen OneStep RT-PCR kit were used in a first-round RT-PCR, which was followed by a second-round multiplex PCR, size selection and purification. The libraries underwent paired-end sequencing with 100 bp reads on an Illumina HiSeq2000. The published analysis was carried out like this. SOAPnuke was used to process the reads, removing any read that contained adapters or uncalled bases, had a mean Phred below 15, or lacked an exact match to the constant primer or identifier. COPE v1.2.5 was used to merge high-quality paired reads. Unique nucleotide sequences were defined as clonotypes and aligned to IMGT TRB V, D and J references using MiTCR v1.1. Only V-J combinations with frequency above 0.0001 were analysed, covering 99.2% of repertoires. A TCR clonal expansion and chaos score per V-J combination was defined as the ratio of F50 clonal expansion to chaos observed in the TCRdist matrix. Welch's t-statistics and random forest were used to reduce the features to about a dozen V-J combinations, which were then used as input to a naive Bayes classifier. Thyroid-blood repertoire similarity was quantified with the Morisita-Horn index. The raw public reads went through TCRdb reprocessing: fastp at Q25, MiXCR clone calling, in-frame beta chains kept. Rows are combined by CDR3 protein, so each entry shows the most common genes and DNA. For this entry, the V and J calls and clone size follow TCRdb and not the study's own pipeline. For this sample there are 200,000 to 250,000 distinct CDR3 sequences; about 46% appear just once. Around half of the sample lies in the top ten.

The clonotype originates from an adult man with Graves' ophthalmopathy. The chain was built from TRBV20-1 and TRBJ2-7; no D gene is confidently identified. Input material: peripheral blood. The DNA sequence follows: TGCAGTGCTAGCCGCGTCACCTACGAGCAGTACTTC. Translated, it reads CSASRVTYEQYF.